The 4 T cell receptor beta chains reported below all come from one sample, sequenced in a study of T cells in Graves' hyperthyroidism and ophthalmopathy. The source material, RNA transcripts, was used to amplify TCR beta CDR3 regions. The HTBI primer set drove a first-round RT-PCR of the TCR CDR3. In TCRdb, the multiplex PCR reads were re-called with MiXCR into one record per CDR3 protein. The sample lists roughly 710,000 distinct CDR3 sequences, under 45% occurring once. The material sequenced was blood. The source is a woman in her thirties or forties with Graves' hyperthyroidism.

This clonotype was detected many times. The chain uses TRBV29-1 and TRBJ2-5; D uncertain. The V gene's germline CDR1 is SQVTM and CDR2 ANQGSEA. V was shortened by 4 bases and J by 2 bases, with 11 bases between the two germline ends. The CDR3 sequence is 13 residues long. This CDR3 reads CSVVSAYQETQYF. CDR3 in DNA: TGCAGCGTTGTTAGTGCTTATCAAGAGACCCAGTACTTC.

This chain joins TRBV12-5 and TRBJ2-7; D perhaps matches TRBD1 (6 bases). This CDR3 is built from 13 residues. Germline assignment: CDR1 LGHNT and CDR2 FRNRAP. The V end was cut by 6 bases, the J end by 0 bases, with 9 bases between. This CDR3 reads CASGPGHSYEQYF. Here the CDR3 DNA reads TGTGCTAGTGGCCCGGGACACTCCTACGAGCAGTACTTC.

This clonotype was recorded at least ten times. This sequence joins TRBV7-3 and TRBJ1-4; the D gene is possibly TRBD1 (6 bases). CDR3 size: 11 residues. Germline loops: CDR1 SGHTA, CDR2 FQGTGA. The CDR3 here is CAYRENEKLFF. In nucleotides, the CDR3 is TGTGCTTACAGGGAAAATGAAAAACTGTTTTTT.

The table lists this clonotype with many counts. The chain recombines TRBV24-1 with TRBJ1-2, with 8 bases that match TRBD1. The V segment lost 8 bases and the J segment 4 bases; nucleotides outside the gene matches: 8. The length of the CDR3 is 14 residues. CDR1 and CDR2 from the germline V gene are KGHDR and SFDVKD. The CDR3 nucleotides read TGTGCCACCAAACCGGGACAGGAAGGCTATGGCTACACCTTC. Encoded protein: CATKPGQEGYGYTF.